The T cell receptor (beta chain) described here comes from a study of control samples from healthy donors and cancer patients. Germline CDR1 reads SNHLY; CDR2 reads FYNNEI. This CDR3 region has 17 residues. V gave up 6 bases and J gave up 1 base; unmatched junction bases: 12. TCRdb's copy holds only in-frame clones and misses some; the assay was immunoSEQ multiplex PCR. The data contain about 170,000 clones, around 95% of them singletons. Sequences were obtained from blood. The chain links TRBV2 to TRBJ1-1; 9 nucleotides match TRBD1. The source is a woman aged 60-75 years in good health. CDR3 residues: CASREGTGSIRNTEAFF. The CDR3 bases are TGTGCCAGCAGGGAGGGGACAGGGAGTATTCGGAACACTGAAGCTTTCTTT.